The 2 T cell receptor beta chains below come from one sample, sequenced in a study of blood T cell repertoires in COVID-19 (dated by TCRdb to the early 2020s). Library creation used the immunoSEQ multiplex PCR assay. TCRdb stores this immuneACCESS table with in-frame sequences only. Part of the clones is absent; in the studies checked, under half of the shortfall reflects unresolved V genes, and no reason is known for the rest. The sample includes approximately 24,000 clones, with more than 75% observed a single time. Clones ranked in the top ten supply roughly 4.8% of the sample. Sequences were obtained from peripheral blood. The receptors here all came from a man aged 45-65 years with active COVID-19.

V gene TRBV11-2 combines with J gene TRBJ2-5; 9 bases match TRBD2. This CDR3 is 17 amino acids long. CDR1 SGHAT and CDR2 FQNNGV come from the germline V gene. J gave up 4 bases and V 3 bases, and 12 bases lay outside the gene matches. This CDR3 reads CASSFNGGRGSRETQYF. The DNA of the CDR3 is TGTGCCAGCAGCTTTAATGGCGGGAGGGGTTCTCGAGAGACCCAGTACTTC. The full variable domain, in which reference TRBV11-2 and TRBJ2-5 provide the parts outside the CDR3, is EAGVAQSPRYKIIEKRQSVAFWCNPISGHATLYWYQQILGQGPKLLIQFQNNGVVDDSQLPKDRFSAERLKGVDSTLKIQPAKLEDSAVYLCASSFNGGRGSRETQYFGPGTRLLVL.

CDR3 in DNA: TGTGCCAGCAGGTCAGGGTCCGAGCAGTACTTC. Protein: CASRSGSEQYF. This sequence joins TRBV12-3 or TRBV12-4 and TRBJ2-7; D is perhaps TRBD1 (5 bases). CDR3 size: 11 residues. V gave up 6 bases and J gave up 6 bases, with 9 bases separating them.